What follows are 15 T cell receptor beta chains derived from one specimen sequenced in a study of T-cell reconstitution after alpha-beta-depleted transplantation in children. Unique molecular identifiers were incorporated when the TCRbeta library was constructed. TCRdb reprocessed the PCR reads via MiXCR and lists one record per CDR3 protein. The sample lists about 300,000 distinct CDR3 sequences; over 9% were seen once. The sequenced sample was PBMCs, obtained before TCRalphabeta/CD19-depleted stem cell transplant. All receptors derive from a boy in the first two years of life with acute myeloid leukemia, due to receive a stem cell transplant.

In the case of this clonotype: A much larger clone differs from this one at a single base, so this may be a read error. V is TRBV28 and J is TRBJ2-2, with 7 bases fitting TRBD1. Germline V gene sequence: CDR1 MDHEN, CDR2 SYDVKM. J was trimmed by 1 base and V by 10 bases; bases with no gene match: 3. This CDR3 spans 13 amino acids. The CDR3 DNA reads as TGTGCCACCCGACAGGGGAACACCGGGGAGCTGTTTTTT. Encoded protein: CATRQGNTGELFF.

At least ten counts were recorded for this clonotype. The CDR3 protein is CASSIGTGTGYEQYF. CDR3 DNA sequence: TGTGCCAGCAGCATAGGAACCGGGACAGGCTACGAGCAGTACTTC. This rearrangement joins TRBV7-9 to TRBJ2-7, with 8 positions matching TRBD1. J was trimmed by 3 bases and V by 5 bases; bases with no gene match: 9. Germline CDR1 reads SEHNR; CDR2 reads FQNEAQ (reference sequence). CDR3 length: 15 residues. The full variable domain, its missing parts supplied by reference TRBV7-9 and TRBJ2-7, is DTGVSQNPRHKITKRGQNVTFRCDPISEHNRLYWYRQTLGQGPEFLTYFQNEAQLEKSRLLSDRFSAERPKGSFSTLEIQRTEQGDSAMYLCASSIGTGTGYEQYFGPGTRLTVT.

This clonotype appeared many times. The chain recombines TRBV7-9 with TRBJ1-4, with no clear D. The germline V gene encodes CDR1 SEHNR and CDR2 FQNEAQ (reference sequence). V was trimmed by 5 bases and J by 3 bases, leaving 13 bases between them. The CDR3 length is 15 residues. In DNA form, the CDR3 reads TGTGCCAGCAGCCCACGGGTGGCGGCTAATGAAAAACTGTTTTTT. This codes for CASSPRVAANEKLFF. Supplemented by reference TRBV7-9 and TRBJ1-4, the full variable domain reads DTGVSQNPRHKITKRGQNVTFRCDPISEHNRLYWYRQTLGQGPEFLTYFQNEAQLEKSRLLSDRFSAERPKGSFSTLEIQRTEQGDSAMYLCASSPRVAANEKLFFGSGTQLSVL.

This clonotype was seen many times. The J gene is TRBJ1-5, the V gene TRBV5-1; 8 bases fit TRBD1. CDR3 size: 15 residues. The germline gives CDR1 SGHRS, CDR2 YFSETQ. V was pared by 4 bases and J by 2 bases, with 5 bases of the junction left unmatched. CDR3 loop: CASSLGQGGNQPQHF. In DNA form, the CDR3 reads TGCGCCAGCAGCCTTGGACAGGGAGGCAATCAGCCCCAGCATTTT.

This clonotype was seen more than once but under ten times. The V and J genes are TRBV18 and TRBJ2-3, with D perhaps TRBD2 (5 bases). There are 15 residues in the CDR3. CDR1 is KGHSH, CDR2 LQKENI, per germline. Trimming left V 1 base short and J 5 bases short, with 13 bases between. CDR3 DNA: TGTGCCAGCTCACCACGACTACCTAGGGTAGATACGCAGTATTTT. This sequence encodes CASSPRLPRVDTQYF.

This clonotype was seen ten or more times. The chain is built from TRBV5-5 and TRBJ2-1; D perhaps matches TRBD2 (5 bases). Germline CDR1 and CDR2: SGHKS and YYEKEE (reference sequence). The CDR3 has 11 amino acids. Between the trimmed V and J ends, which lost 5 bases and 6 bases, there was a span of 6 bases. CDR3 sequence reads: CASSEGNEQFF. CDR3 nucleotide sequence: TGTGCCAGCAGTGAGGGCAATGAGCAGTTCTTC.

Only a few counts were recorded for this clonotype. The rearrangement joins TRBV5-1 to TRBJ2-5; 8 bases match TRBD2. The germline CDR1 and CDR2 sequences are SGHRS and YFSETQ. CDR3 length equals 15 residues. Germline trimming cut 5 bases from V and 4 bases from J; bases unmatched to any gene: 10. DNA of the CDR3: TGCGCCAGCAGTTATTCAAGCGGGAGATCAGAGACCCAGTACTTC. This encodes CASSYSSGRSETQYF.

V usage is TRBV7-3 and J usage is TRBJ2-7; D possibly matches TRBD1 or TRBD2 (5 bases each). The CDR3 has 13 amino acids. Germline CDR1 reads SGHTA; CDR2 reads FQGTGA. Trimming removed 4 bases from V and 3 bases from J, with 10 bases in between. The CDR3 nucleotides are TGTGCCAGCAGCTCCCGGGACGGCTACGAGCAGTACTTC. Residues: CASSSRDGYEQYF.

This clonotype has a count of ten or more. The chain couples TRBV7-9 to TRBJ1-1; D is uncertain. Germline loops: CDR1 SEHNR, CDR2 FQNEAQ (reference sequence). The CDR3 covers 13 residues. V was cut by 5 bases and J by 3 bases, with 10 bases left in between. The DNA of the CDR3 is TGTGCCAGCAGCCGAAGGGCGGACACTGAAGCTTTCTTT. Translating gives CASSRRADTEAFF.

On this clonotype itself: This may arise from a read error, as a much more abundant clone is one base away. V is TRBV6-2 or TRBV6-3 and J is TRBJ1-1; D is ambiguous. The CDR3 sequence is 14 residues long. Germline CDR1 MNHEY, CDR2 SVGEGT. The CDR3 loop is CASINPRVNTEASF. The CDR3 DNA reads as TGTGCCAGCATCAATCCTCGGGTTAACACTGAAGCTTCCTTT.

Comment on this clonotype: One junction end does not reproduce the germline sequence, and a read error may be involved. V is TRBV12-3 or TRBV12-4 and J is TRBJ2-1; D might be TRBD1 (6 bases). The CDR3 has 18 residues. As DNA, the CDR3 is TGTGCCATCAGTTTTAGGGGGAGAAGGAAAGGGTCCTACAATGAGCAGTTCTTC. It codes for CAISFRGRRKGSYNEQFF.

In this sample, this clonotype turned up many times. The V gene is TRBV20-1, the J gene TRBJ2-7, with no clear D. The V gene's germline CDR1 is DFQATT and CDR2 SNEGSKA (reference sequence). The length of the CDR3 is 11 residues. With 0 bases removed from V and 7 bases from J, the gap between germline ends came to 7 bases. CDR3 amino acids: CSARDWVEQYF. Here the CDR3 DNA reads TGCAGTGCTAGAGATTGGGTAGAGCAGTACTTC.

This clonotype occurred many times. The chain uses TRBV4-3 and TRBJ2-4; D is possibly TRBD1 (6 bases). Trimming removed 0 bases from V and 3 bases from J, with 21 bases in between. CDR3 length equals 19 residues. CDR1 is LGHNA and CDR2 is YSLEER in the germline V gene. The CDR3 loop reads CASSQDLRQAWSDKNIQYF. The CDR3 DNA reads TGCGCCAGCAGCCAAGATCTCCGACAGGCCTGGTCAGACAAAAACATTCAGTACTTC.

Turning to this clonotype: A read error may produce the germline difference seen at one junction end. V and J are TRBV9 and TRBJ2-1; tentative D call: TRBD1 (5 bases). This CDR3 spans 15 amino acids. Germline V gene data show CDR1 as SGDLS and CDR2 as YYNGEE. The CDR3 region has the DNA TGTGCCAGCAGCCCCGACCAGGGCTCCTACAATGAGCGGTTCTTC. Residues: CASSPDQGSYNERFF. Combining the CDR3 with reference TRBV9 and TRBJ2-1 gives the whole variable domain DSGVTQTPKHLITATGQRVTLRCSPRSGDLSVYWYQQSLDQGLQFLIQYYNGEERAKGNILERFSAQQFPDLHSELNLSSLELGDSALYFCASSPDQGSYNERFFGPGTRLTVL.

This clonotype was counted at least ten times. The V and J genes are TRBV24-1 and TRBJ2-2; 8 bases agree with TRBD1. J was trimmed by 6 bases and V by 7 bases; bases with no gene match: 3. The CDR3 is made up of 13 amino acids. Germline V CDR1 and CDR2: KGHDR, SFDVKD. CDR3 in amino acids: CATRGTGAGELFF. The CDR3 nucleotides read TGTGCCACCAGAGGGACAGGCGCCGGGGAGCTGTTTTTT.